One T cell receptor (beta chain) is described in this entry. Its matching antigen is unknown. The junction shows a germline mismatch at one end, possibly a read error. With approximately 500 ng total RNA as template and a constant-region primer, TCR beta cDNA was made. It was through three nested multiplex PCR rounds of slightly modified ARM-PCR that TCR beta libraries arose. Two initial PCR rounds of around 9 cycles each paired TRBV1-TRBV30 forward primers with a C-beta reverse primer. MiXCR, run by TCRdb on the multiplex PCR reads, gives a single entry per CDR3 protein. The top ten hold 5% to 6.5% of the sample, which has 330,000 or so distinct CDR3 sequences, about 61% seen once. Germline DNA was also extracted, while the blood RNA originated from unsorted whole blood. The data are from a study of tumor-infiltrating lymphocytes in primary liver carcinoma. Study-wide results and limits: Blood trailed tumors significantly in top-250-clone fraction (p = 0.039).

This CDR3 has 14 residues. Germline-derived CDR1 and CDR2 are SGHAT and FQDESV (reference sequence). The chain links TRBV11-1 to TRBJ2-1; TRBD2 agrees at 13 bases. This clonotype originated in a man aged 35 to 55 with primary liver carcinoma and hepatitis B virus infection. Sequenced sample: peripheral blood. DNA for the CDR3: TGTGCCAGCAGCTATGGACTAGCGGGAGATGAGCGGTGCTTC. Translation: CASSYGLAGDERCF.